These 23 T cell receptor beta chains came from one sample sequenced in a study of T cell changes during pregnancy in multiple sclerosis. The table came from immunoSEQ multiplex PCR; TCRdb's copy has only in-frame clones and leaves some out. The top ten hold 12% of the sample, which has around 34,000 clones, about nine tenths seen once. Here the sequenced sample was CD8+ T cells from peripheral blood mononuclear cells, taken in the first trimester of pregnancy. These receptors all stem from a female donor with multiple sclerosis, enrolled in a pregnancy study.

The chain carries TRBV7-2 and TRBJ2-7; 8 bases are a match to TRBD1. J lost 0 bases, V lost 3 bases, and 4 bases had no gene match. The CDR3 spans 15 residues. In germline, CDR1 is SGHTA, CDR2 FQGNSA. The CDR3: CASSFQGAPSYEQYF. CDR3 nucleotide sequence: TGTGCCAGCAGCTTCCAGGGGGCTCCCTCCTACGAGCAGTACTTC. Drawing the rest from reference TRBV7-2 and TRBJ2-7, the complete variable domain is GAGVSQSPSNKVTEKGKDVELRCDPISGHTALYWYRQSLGQGLEFLIYFQGNSAPDKSGLPSDRFSAERTGGSVSTLTIQRTQQEDSAVYLCASSFQGAPSYEQYFGPGTRLTVT.

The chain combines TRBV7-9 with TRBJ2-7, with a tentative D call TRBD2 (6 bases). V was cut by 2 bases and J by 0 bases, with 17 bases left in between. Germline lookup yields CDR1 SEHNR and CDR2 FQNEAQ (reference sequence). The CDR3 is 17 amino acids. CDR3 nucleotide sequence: TGTGCCAGCAGCTTACCCCTGGACTACTCGTCCTCCTACGAGCAGTACTTC. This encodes CASSLPLDYSSSYEQYF.

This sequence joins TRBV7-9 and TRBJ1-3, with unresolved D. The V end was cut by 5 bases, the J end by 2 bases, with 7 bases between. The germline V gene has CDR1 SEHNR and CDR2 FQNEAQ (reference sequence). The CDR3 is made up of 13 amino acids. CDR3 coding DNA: TGTGCCAGCAGCGGCTGGCCTGGAAACACCATATATTTT. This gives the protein CASSGWPGNTIYF.

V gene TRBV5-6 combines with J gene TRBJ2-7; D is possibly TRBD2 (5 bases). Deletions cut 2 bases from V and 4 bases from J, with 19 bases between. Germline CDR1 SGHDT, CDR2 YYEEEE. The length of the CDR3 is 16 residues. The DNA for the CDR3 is TGTGCCAGCAGCTTTGGGCTAGCCCACTCGATTTACGAGCAGTACTTC. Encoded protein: CASSFGLAHSIYEQYF. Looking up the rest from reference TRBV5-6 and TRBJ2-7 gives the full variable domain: DAGVTQSPTHLIKTRGQQVTLRCSPKSGHDTVSWYQQALGQGPQFIFQYYEEEERQRGNFPDRFSGHQFPNYSSELNVNALLLGDSALYLCASSFGLAHSIYEQYFGPGTRLTVT.

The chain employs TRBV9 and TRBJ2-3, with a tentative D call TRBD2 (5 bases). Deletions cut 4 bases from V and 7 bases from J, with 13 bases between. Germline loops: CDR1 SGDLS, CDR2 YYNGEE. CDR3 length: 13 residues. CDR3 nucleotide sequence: TGTGCCAGCAGCACCGGGAATTTGAATACGCAGTATTTT. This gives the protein CASSTGNLNTQYF.

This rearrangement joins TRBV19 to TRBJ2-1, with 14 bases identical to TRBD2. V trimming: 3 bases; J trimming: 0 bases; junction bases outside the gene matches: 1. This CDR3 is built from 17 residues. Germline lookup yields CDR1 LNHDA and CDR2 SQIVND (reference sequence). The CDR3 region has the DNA TGTGCCAGTAGTATGACTAGCGGGAGGGGCTCCTACAATGAGCAGTTCTTC. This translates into CASSMTSGRGSYNEQFF.

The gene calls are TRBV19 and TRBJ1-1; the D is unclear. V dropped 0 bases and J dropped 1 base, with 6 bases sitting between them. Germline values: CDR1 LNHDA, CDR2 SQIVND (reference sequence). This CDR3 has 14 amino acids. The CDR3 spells CASSIDLGNTEAFF. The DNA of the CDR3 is TGTGCCAGTAGTATAGATCTCGGGAACACTGAAGCTTTCTTT.

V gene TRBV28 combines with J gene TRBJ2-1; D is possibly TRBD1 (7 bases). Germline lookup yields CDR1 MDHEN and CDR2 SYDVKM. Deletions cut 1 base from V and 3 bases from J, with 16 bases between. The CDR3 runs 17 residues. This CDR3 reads CASSLFQGEAVYNEQFF. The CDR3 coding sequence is TGTGCCAGCAGTTTATTTCAGGGGGAGGCTGTCTACAATGAGCAGTTCTTC.

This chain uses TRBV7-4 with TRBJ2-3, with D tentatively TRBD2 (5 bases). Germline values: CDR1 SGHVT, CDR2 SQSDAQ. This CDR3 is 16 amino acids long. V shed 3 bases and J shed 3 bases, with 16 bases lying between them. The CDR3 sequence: CASSLGSGLVTDTQYF. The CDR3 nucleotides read TGTGCCAGCAGCTTGGGCTCGGGGTTGGTAACAGATACGCAGTATTTT.

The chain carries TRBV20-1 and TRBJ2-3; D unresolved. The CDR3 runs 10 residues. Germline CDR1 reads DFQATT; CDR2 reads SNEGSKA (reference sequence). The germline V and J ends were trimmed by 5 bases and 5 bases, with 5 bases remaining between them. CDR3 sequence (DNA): TGCAGTGCTTCGCGAGATACGCAGTATTTT. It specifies CSASRDTQYF.

The CDR3 reads CASSFLAHEEAFF. The CDR3 DNA is TGTGCCAGCAGTTTTCTCGCTCACGAGGAAGCTTTCTTT. The genes are TRBV28 and TRBJ1-1; no definite D call. V was cut by 3 bases and J by 8 bases, with 13 bases left in between. Germline loops: CDR1 MDHEN, CDR2 SYDVKM. The CDR3 extends over 13 amino acids.

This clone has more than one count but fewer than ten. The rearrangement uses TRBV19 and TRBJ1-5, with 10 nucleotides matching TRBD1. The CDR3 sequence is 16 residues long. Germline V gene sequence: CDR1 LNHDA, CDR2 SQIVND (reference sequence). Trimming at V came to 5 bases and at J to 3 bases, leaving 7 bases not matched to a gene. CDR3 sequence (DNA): TGTGCCAGTAGTCCGCGGGACAGGGGATACAATCAGCCCCAGCATTTT. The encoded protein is CASSPRDRGYNQPQHF. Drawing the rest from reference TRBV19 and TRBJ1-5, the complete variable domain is DGGITQSPKYLFRKEGQNVTLSCEQNLNHDAMYWYRQDPGQGLRLIYYSQIVNDFQKGDIAEGYSVSREKKESFPLTVTSAQKNPTAFYLCASSPRDRGYNQPQHFGDGTRLSIL.

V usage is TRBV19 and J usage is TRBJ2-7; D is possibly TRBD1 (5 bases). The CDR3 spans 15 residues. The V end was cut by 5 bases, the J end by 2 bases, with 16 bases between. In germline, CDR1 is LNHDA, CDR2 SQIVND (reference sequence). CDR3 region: CASSEYRGTTYEQYF. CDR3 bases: TGTGCCAGTAGTGAATATAGGGGAACCACCTACGAGCAGTACTTC.

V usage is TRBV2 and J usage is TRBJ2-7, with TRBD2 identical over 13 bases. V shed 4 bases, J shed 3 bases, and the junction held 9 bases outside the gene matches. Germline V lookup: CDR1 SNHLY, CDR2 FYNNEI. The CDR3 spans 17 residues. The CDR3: CASSGRTSGRPVYEQYF. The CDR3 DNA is TGTGCCAGCAGTGGTCGGACTAGCGGGAGACCGGTCTACGAGCAGTACTTC.

CDR3 sequence (DNA): TGTGCCAGCAGCGTGTCGGGACTAACAGGCTACGAGCAGTACTTC. Translating gives CASSVSGLTGYEQYF. The rearrangement uses TRBV9 and TRBJ2-7, with TRBD2 matching 7 bases. The CDR3 loop spans 15 amino acids. Per the germline V gene, CDR1 is SGDLS and CDR2 is YYNGEE. V dropped 2 bases and J dropped 3; count of bases not matched to a gene: 8.

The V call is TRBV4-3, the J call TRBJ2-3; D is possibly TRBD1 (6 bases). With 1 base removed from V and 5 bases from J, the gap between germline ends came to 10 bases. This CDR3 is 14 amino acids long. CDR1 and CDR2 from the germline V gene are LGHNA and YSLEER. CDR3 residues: CASSQGAGVDTQYF. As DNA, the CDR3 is TGCGCCAGCAGCCAAGGGGCAGGGGTAGATACGCAGTATTTT.

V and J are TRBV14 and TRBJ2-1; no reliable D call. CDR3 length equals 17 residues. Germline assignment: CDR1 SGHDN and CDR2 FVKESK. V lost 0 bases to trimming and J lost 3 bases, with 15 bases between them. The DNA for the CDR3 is TGTGCCAGCAGCCAAGATTTGGGTGGGCGCGTCTACAATGAGCAGTTCTTC. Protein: CASSQDLGGRVYNEQFF.

Here the CDR3 reads CSLGTKSSYEQYF. CDR3 bases: TGCAGCCTCGGGACTAAAAGCTCCTACGAGCAGTACTTC. The chain carries TRBV29-1 and TRBJ2-7, with TRBD2 identical over 7 bases. Germline CDR1 reads SQVTM; CDR2 reads ANQGSEA. The CDR3 runs 13 residues. V gave up 8 bases and J gave up 0 bases; unmatched junction bases: 7.

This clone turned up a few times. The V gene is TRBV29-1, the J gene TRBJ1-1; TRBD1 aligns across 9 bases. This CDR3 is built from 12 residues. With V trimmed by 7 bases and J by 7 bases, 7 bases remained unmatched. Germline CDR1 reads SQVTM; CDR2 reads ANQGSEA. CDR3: CSADRGENEAFF. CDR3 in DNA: TGCAGCGCGGACAGGGGCGAAAATGAAGCTTTCTTT.

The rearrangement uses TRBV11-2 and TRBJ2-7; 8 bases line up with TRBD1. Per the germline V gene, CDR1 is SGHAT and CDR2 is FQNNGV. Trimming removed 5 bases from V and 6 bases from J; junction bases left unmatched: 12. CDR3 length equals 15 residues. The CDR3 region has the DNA TGTGCCAGCAGCGACCGGTTGGACAGGGTTGCCGAGCAGTACTTC. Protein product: CASSDRLDRVAEQYF.

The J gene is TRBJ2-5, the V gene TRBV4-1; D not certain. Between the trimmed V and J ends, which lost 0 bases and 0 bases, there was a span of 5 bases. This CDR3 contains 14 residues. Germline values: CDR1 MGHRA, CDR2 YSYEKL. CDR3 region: CASSQDSYQETQYF. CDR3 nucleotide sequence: TGCGCCAGCAGCCAAGACAGTTACCAAGAGACCCAGTACTTC.

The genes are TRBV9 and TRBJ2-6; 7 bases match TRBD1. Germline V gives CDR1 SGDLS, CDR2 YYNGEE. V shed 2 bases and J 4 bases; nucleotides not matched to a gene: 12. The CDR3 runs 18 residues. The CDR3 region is CASSVPSDRASGANVLTF. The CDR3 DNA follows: TGTGCCAGCAGCGTCCCCTCAGACAGGGCATCCGGGGCCAACGTCCTGACTTTC.

CDR3 amino acids: CASSLLRGRAGETQYF. CDR3 sequence (DNA): TGTGCCAGCAGCTTATTGCGTGGGAGGGCCGGGGAGACCCAGTACTTC. The V gene is TRBV7-2, the J gene TRBJ2-5, with TRBD2 matching 7 bases. Germline CDR1 and CDR2: SGHTA and FQGNSA. The CDR3 covers 16 residues. The V segment lost 2 bases and the J segment 5 bases; nucleotides outside the gene matches: 11.